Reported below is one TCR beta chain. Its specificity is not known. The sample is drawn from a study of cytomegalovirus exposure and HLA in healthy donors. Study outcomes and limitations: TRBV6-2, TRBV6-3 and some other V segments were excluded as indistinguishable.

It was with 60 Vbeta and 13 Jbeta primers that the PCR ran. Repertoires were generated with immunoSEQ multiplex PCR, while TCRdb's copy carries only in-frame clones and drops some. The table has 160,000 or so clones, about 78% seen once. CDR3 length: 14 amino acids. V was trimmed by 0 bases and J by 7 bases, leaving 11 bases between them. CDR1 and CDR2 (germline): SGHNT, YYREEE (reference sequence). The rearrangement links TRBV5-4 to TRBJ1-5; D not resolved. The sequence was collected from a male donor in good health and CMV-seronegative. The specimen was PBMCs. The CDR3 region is CASSLAGSNQPQHF. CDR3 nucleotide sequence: TGTGCCAGCAGCTTGGCAGGTTCTAACCAGCCCCAGCATTTT.